The rows below give T cell receptor beta chains drawn from one sample of a study of post-analysis software for immune sequencing data. TCRdb passed the PCR reads through MiXCR, listing each CDR3 protein once. This table holds about 820,000 distinct CDR3 sequences, roughly 50% found once. Sequenced: blood. These receptors all stem from a girl between 5 and 17 years old with multiple sclerosis. Each CDR3 is given with its conserved first and last residue. The D gene is left open where the match is weak. Size tells how often a clone was seen (once, few, many) or the class of an expanded clone, and some rows leave it out.

TRBJ2-7 | NA | NA | TRBV7-2 | TGTGCCAGCAGCTTATCCCACAGGGACTACGAGCAGTACTTC | CASSLSHRDYEQYF
TRBJ2-4 | NA | TRBD2 | TRBV5-1 | TGCGCCAGCAGCTTGATAGGTACTAGCGGGGGAGCCAAAAACATTCAGTACTTC | CASSLIGTSGGAKNIQYF
TRBJ2-1 | NA | TRBD2 | TRBV28 | TGTGCCAGCAGTGCTCTAGCGGGGGATTACAATGAGCAGTTCTTC | CASSALAGDYNEQFF
TRBJ2-1 | NA | NA | TRBV14 | TGTGCCAGCAGCCAACTTACTAGCATCTCCTACAATGAGCAGTTCTTC | CASSQLTSISYNEQFF
TRBJ2-2 | NA | TRBD1 | TRBV11-1 | TGTGCCAGCAGCTTATCTACCTGGGACAGCAACACCGGGGAGCTGTTTTTT | CASSLSTWDSNTGELFF
TRBJ1-4 | few | NA | TRBV20-1 | TGCAGTGCTAGAAGGACAGCAACTAATGAAAAACTGTTTTTT | CSARRTATNEKLFF
TRBJ1-5 | few | NA | TRBV27 | TGTGCCAGCAGTTTTCGGGGGTCTTCGTTACCGCCCCAGCATTTT | CASSFRGSSLPPQHF
TRBJ1-1 | few | NA | TRBV29-1 | TGCAGCGTTGCCGGGCCAAGCGGCCGGAACACTGAAGCTTTCTTT | CSVAGPSGRNTEAFF
TRBJ1-1 | once | NA | TRBV6-6 | TGTGCCAGCAGTTACTTCGGGCCCCCTCTGAACACTGAAGCTTTCTTT | CASSYFGPPLNTEAFF
TRBJ2-5 | few | NA | TRBV6-5 | TGTGCCAGCAGAGCGACAGGGAGGGAGACCCAGTACTTC | CASRATGRETQYF
TRBJ2-7 | NA | NA | TRBV2 | TGTGCCAGCAGTCGCTGGGAGGAGAGCTACGAGCAGTACTTC | CASSRWEESYEQYF
TRBJ2-2 | NA | TRBD2 | TRBV7-2 | TGTGCCAGCAGCTTTGCCGGGCTAGCGGGGAGTACCGGGGAGCTGTTTTTT | CASSFAGLAGSTGELFF
TRBJ2-1 | few | TRBD2 | TRBV27 | TGTGCCAGCAGTTTGAGTAGCGGGCCCCGGTTCAATGAGCAGTTCTTC | CASSLSSGPRFNEQFF
TRBJ2-7 | NA | TRBD2 | TRBV4-1 | TGCGCCAGCAGCCAAGAGATGGTTAGCGGGGACCTTTTTGCCTACGAGCAGTACTTC | CASSQEMVSGDLFAYEQYF
TRBJ2-3 | NA | NA | TRBV7-9 | TGTGCCAGCAGCTTGGATCGTCCCGGCACAGATACGCAGTATTTT | CASSLDRPGTDTQYF
TRBJ2-1 | few | NA | TRBV24-1 | TGTGCCACCGGGGCCTACAATGAGCAGTTCTTC | CATGAYNEQFF
TRBJ2-7 | NA | TRBD1 | TRBV18 | TGTGCCAGCTCATCTGGGGACAGGCTTGGCGAGCAGTACTTC | CASSSGDRLGEQYF
TRBJ1-2 | few | NA | TRBV7-3 | TGTGCCAGCAGCCCCGGGACTACGCTGGGCTACACCTTC | CASSPGTTLGYTF
TRBJ2-6 | NA | NA | TRBV6-5 | TGTGCCAGCAGTTACCCCGTTCCTGGGGCCAACGTCCCGACTTTC | CASSYPVPGANVPTF
TRBJ1-2 | few | NA | TRBV15 | TGTGCCACCGGGGACGGTCCTATAGGCTACACCTTC | CATGDGPIGYTF
TRBJ1-2 | NA | NA | TRBV4-2 | TGTGCCAGCAGCCAAGGTCTTGATGGCTACACCTTC | CASSQGLDGYTF
TRBJ2-1 | NA | NA | TRBV29-1 | TGCAGCGTTGATACGGGCCCAGTCTACAATGAGCAGTTCTTC | CSVDTGPVYNEQFF